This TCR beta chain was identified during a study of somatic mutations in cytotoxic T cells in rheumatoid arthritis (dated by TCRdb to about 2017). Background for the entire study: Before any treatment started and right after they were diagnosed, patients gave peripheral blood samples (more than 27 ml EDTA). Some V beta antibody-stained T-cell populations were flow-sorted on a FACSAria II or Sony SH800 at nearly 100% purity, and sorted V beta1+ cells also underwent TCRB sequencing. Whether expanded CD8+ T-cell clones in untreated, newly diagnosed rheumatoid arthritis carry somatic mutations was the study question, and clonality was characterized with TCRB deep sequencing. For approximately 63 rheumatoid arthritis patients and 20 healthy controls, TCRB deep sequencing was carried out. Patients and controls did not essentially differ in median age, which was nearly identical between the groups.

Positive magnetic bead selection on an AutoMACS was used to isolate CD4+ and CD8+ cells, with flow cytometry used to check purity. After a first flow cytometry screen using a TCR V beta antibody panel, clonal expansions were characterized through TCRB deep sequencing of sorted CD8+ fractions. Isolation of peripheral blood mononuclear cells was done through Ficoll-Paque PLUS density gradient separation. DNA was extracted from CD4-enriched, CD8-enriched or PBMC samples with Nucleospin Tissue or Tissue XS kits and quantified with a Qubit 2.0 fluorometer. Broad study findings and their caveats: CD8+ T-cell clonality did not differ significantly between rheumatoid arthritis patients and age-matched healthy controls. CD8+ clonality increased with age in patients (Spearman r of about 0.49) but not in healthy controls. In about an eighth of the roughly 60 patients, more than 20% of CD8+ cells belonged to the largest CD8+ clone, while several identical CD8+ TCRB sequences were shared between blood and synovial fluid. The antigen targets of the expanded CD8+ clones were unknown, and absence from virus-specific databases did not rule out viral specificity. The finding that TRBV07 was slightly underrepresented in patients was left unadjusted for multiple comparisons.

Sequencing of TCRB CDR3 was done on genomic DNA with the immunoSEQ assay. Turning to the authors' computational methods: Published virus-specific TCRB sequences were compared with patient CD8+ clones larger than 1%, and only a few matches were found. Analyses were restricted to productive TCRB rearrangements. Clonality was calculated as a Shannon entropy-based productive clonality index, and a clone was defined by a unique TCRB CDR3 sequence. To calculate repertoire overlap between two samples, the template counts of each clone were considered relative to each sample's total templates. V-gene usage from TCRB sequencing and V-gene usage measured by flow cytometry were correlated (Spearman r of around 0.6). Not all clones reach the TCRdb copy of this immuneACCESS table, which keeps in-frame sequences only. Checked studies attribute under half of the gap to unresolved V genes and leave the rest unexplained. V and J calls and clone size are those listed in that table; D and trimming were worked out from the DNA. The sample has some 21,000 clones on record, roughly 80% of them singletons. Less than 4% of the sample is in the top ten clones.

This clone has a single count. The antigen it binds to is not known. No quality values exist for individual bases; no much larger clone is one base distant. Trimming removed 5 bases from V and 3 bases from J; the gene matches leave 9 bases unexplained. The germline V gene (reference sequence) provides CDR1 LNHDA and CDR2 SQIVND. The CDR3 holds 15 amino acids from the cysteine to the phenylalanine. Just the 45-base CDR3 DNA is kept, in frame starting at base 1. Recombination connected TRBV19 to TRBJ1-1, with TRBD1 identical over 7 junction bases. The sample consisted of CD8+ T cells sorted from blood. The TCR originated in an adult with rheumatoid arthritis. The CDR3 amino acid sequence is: CASSPNRGGYTEAFF. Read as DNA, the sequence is TGTGCCAGTAGTCCGAACAGGGGTGGGTACACTGAAGCTTTCTTT.